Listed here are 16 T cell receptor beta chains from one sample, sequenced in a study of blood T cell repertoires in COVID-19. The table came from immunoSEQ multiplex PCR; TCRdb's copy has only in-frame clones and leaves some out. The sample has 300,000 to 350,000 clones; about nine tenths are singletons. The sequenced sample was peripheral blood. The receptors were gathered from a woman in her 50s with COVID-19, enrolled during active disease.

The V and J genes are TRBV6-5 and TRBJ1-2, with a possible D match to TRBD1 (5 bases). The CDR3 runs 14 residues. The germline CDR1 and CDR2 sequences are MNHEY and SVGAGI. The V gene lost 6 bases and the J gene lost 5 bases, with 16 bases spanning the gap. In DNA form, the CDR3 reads TGTGCCAGCAGCGAGACAGTTACCCTGTATGGCTACACCTTC. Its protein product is CASSETVTLYGYTF.

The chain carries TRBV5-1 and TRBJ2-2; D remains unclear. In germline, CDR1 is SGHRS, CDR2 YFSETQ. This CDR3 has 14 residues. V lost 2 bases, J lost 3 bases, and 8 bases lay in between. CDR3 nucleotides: TGCGCCAGCAGCTTTGCCCGGGACACCGGGGAGCTGTTTTTT. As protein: CASSFARDTGELFF.

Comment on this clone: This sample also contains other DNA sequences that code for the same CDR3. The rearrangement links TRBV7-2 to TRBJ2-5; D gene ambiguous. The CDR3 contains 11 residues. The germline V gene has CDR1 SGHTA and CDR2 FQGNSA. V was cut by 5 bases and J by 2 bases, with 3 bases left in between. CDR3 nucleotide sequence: TGTGCCAGCAGCCCACAAGAGACCCAGTACTTC. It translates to CASSPQETQYF.

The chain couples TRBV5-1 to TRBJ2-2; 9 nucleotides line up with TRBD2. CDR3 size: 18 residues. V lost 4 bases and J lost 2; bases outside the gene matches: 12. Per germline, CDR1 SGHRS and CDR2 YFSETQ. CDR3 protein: CASSPIGILAGNTGELFF. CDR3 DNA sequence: TGCGCCAGCAGCCCGATTGGGATACTAGCGGGTAACACCGGGGAGCTGTTTTTT. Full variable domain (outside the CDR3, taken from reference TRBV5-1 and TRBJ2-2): KAGVTQTPRYLIKTRGQQVTLSCSPISGHRSVSWYQQTPGQGLQFLFEYFSETQRNKGNFPGRFSGRQFSNSRSEMNVSTLELGDSALYLCASSPIGILAGNTGELFFGEGSRLTVL.

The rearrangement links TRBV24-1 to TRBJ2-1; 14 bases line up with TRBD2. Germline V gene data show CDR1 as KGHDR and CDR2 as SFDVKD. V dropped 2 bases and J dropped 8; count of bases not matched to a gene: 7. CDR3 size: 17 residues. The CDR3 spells CATSDSGTSGRLDEQFF. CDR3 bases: TGTGCCACCAGTGATTCAGGGACTAGCGGGAGACTCGATGAGCAGTTCTTC.

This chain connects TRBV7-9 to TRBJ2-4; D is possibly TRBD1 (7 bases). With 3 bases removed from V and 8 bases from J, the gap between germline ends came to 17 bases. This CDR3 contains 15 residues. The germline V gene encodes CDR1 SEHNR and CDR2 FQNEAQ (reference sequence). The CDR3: CASSLEGAGIYIQYF. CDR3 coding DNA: TGTGCCAGCAGCTTGGAGGGGGCCGGTATCTACATTCAGTACTTC.

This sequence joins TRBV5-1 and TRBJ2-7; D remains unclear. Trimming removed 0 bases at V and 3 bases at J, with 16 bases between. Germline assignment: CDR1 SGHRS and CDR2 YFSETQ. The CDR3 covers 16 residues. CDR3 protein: CASSLVPGHNYYEQYF. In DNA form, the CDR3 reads TGCGCCAGCAGCTTGGTACCGGGTCACAACTACTACGAGCAGTACTTC.

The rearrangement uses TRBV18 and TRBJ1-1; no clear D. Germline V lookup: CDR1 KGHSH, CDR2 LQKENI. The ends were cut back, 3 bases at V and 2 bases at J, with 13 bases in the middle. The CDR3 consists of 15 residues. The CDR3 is CASSPPGGRNTEAFF. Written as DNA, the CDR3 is TGTGCCAGCTCACCGCCTGGTGGGCGTAACACTGAAGCTTTCTTT. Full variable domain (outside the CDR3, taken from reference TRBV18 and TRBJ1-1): NAGVMQNPRHLVRRRGQEARLRCSPMKGHSHVYWYRQLPEEGLKFMVYLQKENIIDESGMPKERFSAEFPKEGPSILRIQQVVRGDSAAYFCASSPPGGRNTEAFFGQGTRLTVV.

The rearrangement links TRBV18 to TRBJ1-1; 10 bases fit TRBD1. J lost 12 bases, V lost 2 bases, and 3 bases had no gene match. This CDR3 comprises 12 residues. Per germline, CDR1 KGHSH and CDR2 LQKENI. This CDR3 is CASSPGQGVSFF. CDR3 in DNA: TGTGCCAGCTCACCAGGACAGGGGGTTTCTTTCTTT. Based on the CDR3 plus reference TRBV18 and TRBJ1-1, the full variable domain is NAGVMQNPRHLVRRRGQEARLRCSPMKGHSHVYWYRQLPEEGLKFMVYLQKENIIDESGMPKERFSAEFPKEGPSILRIQQVVRGDSAAYFCASSPGQGVSFFGQGTRLTVV.

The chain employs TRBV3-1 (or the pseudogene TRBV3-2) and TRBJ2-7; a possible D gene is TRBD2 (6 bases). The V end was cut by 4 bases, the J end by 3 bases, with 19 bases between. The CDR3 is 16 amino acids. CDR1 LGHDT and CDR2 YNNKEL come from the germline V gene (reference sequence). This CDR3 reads CASSLRLGSGYYEQYF. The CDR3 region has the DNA TGTGCCAGCAGCCTTCGTTTAGGTAGCGGCTACTACGAGCAGTACTTC.

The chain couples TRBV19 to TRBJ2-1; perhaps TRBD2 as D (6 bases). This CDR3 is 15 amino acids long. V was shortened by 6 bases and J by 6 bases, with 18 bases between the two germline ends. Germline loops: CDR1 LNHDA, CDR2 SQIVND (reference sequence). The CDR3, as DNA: TGTGCCAGTAGACCGGCGGGGCTTACCCTCAATGAGCAGTTCTTC. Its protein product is CASRPAGLTLNEQFF. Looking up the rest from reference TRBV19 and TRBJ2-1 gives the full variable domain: DGGITQSPKYLFRKEGQNVTLSCEQNLNHDAMYWYRQDPGQGLRLIYYSQIVNDFQKGDIAEGYSVSREKKESFPLTVTSAQKNPTAFYLCASRPAGLTLNEQFFGPGTRLTVL.

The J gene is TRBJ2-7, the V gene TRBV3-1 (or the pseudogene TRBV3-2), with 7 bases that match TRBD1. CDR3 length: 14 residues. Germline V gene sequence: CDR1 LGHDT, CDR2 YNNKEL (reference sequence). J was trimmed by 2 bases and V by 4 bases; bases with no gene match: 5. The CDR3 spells CASSPGQTTYEQYF. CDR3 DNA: TGTGCCAGCAGCCCGGGACAGACGACCTACGAGCAGTACTTC.

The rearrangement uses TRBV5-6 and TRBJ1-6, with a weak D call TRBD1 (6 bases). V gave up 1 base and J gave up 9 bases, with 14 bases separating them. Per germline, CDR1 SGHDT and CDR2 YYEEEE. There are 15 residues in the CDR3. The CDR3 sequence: CASSLYRGAGSPLHF. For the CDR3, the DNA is TGTGCCAGCAGCTTGTATCGGGGGGCCGGTTCACCCCTCCACTTT.

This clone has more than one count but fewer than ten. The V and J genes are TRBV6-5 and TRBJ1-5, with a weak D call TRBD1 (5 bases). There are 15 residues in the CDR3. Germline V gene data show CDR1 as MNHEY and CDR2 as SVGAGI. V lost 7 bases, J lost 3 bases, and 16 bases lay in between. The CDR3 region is CASNSGAGPNQPQHF. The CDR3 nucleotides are TGTGCCAGCAATTCTGGGGCCGGGCCCAATCAGCCCCAGCATTTT.

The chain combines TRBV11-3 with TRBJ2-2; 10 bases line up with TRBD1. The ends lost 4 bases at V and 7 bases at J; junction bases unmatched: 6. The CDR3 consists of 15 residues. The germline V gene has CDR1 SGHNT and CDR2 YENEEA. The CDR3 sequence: CASSYRTGGNGELFF. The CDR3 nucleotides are TGTGCCAGCAGCTACCGGACAGGGGGGAACGGGGAGCTGTTTTTT. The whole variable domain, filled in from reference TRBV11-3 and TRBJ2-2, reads EAGVVQSPRYKIIEKKQPVAFWCNPISGHNTLYWYLQNLGQGPELLIRYENEEAVDDSQLPKDRFSAERLKGVDSTLKIQPAELGDSAVYLCASSYRTGGNGELFFGEGSRLTVL.

This CDR3 is CASSPNFSGGYGYTF. The CDR3 nucleotides read TGTGCCAGCAGCCCTAACTTTTCGGGGGGCTACGGCTACACCTTC. The chain joins TRBV4-2 to TRBJ1-2, with TRBD1 as a possible D gene (6 bases). Germline lookup yields CDR1 LGHNA and CDR2 YNFKEQ. This CDR3 has 15 residues. The ends were cut back, 4 bases at V and 8 bases at J, with 20 bases in the middle.